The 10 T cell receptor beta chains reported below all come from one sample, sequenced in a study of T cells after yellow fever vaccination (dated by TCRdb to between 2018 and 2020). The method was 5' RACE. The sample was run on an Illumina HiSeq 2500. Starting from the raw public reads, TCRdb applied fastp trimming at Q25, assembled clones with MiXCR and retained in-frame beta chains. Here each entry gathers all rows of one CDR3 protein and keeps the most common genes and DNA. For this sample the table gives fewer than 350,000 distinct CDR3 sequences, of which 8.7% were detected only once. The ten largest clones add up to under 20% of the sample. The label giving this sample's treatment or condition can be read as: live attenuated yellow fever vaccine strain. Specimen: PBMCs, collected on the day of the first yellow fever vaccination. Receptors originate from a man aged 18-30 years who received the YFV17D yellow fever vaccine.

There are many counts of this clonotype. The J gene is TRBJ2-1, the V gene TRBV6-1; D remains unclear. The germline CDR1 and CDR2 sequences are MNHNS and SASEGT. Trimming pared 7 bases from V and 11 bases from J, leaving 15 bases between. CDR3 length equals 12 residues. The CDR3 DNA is TGTGCCAGCATTTTGCTAGAATCCCAGCAGTTCTTC. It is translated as CASILLESQQFF.

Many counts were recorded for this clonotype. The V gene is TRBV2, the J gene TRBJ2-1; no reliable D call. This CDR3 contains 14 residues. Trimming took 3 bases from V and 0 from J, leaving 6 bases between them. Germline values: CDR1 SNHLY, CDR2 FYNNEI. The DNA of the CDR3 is TGTGCCAGCAGTGAGATGTTCTCCTACAATGAGCAGTTCTTC. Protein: CASSEMFSYNEQFF.

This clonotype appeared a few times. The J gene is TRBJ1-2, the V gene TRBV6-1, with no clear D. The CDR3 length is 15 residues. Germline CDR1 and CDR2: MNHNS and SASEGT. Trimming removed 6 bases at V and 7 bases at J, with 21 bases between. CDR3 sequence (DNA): TGTGCCAGCAGCCGGACGGAGGTAGCGTTGACTGGCTACACCTTC. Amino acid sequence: CASSRTEVALTGYTF.

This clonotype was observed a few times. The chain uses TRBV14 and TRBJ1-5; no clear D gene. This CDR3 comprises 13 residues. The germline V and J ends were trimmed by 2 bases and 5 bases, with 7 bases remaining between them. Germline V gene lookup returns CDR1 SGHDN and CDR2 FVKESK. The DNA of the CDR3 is TGTGCCAGCAGCCAAAATAGGGATCAGCCCCAGCATTTT. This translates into CASSQNRDQPQHF.

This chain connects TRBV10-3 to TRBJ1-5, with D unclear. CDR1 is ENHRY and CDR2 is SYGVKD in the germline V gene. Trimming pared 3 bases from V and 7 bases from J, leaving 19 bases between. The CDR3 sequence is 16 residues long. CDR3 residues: CAISDPPSGIEQPQHF. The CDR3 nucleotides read TGTGCCATCAGTGATCCCCCGTCCGGGATCGAGCAGCCCCAGCATTTT.

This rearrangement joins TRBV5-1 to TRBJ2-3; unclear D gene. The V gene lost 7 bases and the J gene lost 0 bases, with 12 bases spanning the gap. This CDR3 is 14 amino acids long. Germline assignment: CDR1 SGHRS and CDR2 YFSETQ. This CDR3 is CASAPHQSTDTQYF. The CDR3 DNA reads TGCGCCAGCGCTCCCCATCAGAGCACAGATACGCAGTATTTT.

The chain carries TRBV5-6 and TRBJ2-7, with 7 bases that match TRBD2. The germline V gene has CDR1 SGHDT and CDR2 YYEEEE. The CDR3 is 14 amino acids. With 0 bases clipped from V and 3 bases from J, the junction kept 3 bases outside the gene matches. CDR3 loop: CASSLERGNYEQYV. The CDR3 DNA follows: TGTGCCAGCAGCTTGGAGCGGGGAAACTACGAGCAGTACGTC.

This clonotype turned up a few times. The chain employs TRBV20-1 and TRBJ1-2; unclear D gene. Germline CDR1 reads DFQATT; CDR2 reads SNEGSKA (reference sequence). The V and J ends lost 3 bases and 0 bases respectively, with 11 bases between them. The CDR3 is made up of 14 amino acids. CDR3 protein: CSASQDGANYGYTF. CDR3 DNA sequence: TGCAGTGCTAGCCAGGACGGAGCTAACTATGGCTACACCTTC.

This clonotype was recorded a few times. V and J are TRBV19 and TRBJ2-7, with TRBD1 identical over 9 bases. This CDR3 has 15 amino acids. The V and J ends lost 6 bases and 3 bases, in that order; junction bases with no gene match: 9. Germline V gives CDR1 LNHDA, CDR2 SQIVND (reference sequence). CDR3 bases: TGTGCCAGTAGAAGCCGGGACAGGGTAGACTACGAGCAGTACTTC. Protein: CASRSRDRVDYEQYF. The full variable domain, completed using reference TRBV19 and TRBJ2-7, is DGGITQSPKYLFRKEGQNVTLSCEQNLNHDAMYWYRQDPGQGLRLIYYSQIVNDFQKGDIAEGYSVSREKKESFPLTVTSAQKNPTAFYLCASRSRDRVDYEQYFGPGTRLTVT.

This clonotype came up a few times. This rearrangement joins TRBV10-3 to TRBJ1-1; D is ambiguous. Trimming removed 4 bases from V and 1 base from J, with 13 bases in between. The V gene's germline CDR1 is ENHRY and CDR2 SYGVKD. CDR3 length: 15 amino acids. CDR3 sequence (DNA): TGTGCCATCAGTGTGGCGCCCAGAAAGAACACTGAAGCTTTCTTT. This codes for CAISVAPRKNTEAFF.